This TCR beta chain was recorded in a study of CD8 T cells in Susac syndrome. Study observations and caveats: It was acknowledged in the study that the number of individuals who were included in its TCR sequencing and HLA analysis was relatively small.

This CDR3 contains 13 residues. CDR1 and CDR2 from the germline V gene are MDHEN and SYDVKM. The ends were cut back, 6 bases at V and 0 bases at J, with 8 bases in the middle. This clonotype occurred once. The antigen is undetermined. Random hexamers were used to reverse transcribe the RNA input (about 0.5 to 1 ug). Amplification of TCR beta CDR3 by immunoSEQ multiplex PCR spanned 54 Vbeta and 13 Jbeta. TCRdb re-called the immunoSEQ multiplex PCR reads through MiXCR, storing one row per CDR3 protein. The sample records hundreds of thousands of distinct CDR3 sequences, around 93% being singletons. The authors negatively isolated CD8+ and CD4+ T cells and FACS-enriched TEMRA cells.

The TCR originated in a human donor with multiple sclerosis. The sequenced sample was CD4+ T cells from PBMCs. The chain couples TRBV28 to TRBJ1-2; D remains ambiguous. The CDR3: CASSQTTNYGYTF. Written as DNA, the CDR3 is TGTGCCAGCAGCCAGACGACTAACTATGGCTACACCTTC.